These 5 T cell receptor beta chains came from one sample sequenced in a study of molecular identifiers for immune sequencing clone quantification. TCRdb re-called the PCR reads through MiXCR, storing one row per CDR3 protein. This sample carries 97,000 or so distinct CDR3 sequences, approximately 24% of them seen once, and the ten largest clones take more than 0.8%. The sample consisted of naive CD8+ T cells from blood, with Jurkat cell RNA spiked in. This sample's subset: FACS-sorted CD8+CD4-CCR7+CD45RA+ naive T cells. Source of these receptors: a human donor in good health. Some libraries in this study had Jurkat cell RNA spiked in.

As for this clonotype: A much larger clone sits a single nucleotide away, making a read error possible. This sequence joins TRBV7-8 and TRBJ1-1; 8 bases match TRBD1. Germline loops: CDR1 SGHVS, CDR2 FQNEAQ. The CDR3 consists of 16 residues. CDR3 bases: TGTGCCAGCGGCTTATTTACCGGGACAGGGAACACTGAAGCTTTCTTT. This encodes CASGLFTGTGNTEAFF.

The chain has TRBV11-1 and TRBJ1-5; D unresolved. CDR3 length: 13 residues. Germline V gene lookup returns CDR1 SGHAT and CDR2 FQDESV (reference sequence). Trimming cost V 0 bases and J 7 bases, with 7 bases left between them. The CDR3 bases are TGTGCCAGCAGCTTAGCGGTAAACCAGCCCCAGCATTTT. Protein sequence: CASSLAVNQPQHF. Supplemented by reference TRBV11-1 and TRBJ1-5, the full variable domain reads EAEVAQSPRYKITEKSQAVAFWCDPISGHATLYWYRQILGQGPELLVQFQDESVVDDSQLPKDRFSAERLKGVDSTLKIQPAELGDSAMYLCASSLAVNQPQHFGDGTRLSIL.

This clonotype was counted ten times or more. The V call is TRBV11-2, the J call TRBJ2-3; 10 nucleotides line up with TRBD2. Per germline, CDR1 SGHAT and CDR2 FQNNGV. The CDR3 extends over 15 amino acids. J lost 5 bases, V lost 5 bases, and 7 bases had no gene match. Written as DNA, the CDR3 is TGTGCCAGCAGCGTAGTAGCGGGGGGTCAAGATACGCAGTATTTT. This sequence encodes CASSVVAGGQDTQYF.

There are many counts of this clonotype. The rearrangement joins TRBV5-5 to TRBJ2-7, with TRBD2 matching 8 bases. The CDR3 is 14 residues long. J gave up 3 bases and V 0 bases, and 2 bases lay outside the gene matches. Germline V lookup: CDR1 SGHKS, CDR2 YYEKEE (reference sequence). CDR3: CASSLGAGGYEQYF. In DNA form, the CDR3 reads TGTGCCAGCAGCTTGGGGGCGGGAGGCTACGAGCAGTACTTC.

This clonotype was seen only a few times. This rearrangement joins TRBV12-3 or TRBV12-4 to TRBJ2-3; 7 bases agree with TRBD2. The CDR3 totals 17 residues. The V segment lost 6 bases and the J segment 3 bases; nucleotides outside the gene matches: 15. The CDR3 region is CASSGVGGGPGTDTQYF. The CDR3 DNA reads as TGTGCCAGCAGCGGGGTGGGCGGGGGACCCGGTACAGATACGCAGTATTTT.